The 5 T cell receptor beta chains presented below share a single source sample, sequenced in a study of Graves' ophthalmopathy and Graves' hyperthyroidism. Beta-chain TCR CDR3 regions were amplified from RNA transcripts. Amplification began with first-round RT-PCR using HTBI primers, then second-round multiplex PCR was performed. TCRdb re-called the multiplex PCR reads with MiXCR, one entry per CDR3 protein. This table holds some 400,000 distinct CDR3 sequences, 15% to 20% found once. The sample comprised peripheral blood. All receptors come from a woman between 18 and 29 years old with Graves' ophthalmopathy.

This clonotype was seen repeatedly, ten times or more. The chain has TRBV19 and TRBJ2-5, with no clear D. The V gene's germline CDR1 is LNHDA and CDR2 SQIVND (reference sequence). CDR3 length: 13 amino acids. Trimming pared 10 bases from V and 0 bases from J, leaving 12 bases between. The CDR3 DNA follows: TGTGCCACCAAGCCTTCACACCAAGAGACCCAGTACTTC. This translates into CATKPSHQETQYF.

This clonotype was counted many times. The J gene is TRBJ2-5, the V gene TRBV9; TRBD1 matches 10 bases. Germline CDR1 SGDLS, CDR2 YYNGEE. J was trimmed by 5 bases and V by 4 bases; bases with no gene match: 14. The CDR3 runs 17 residues. The CDR3 DNA follows: TGTGCCAGCAGCCCGAGGGGGGACAGGGGCTCCCGTGAGACCCAGTACTTC. Protein: CASSPRGDRGSRETQYF. The full variable domain, with the rest looked up from reference TRBV9 and TRBJ2-5, is DSGVTQTPKHLITATGQRVTLRCSPRSGDLSVYWYQQSLDQGLQFLIQYYNGEERAKGNILERFSAQQFPDLHSELNLSSLELGDSALYFCASSPRGDRGSRETQYFGPGTRLLVL.

This clonotype was seen ten or more times. V gene TRBV29-1 combines with J gene TRBJ1-1, with D unclear. V gave up 5 bases and J gave up 0 bases, with 10 bases separating them. Germline CDR1 is SQVTM and CDR2 is ANQGSEA. The CDR3 contains 13 residues. In DNA, the CDR3 is TGCAGCGTTCGTATCCCACTGAACACTGAAGCTTTCTTT. It is translated as CSVRIPLNTEAFF. The whole variable domain, filled in from reference TRBV29-1 and TRBJ1-1, reads SAVISQKPSRDICQRGTSLTIQCQVDSQVTMMFWYRQQPGQSLTLIATANQGSEATYESGFVIDKFPISRPNLTFSTLTVSNMSPEDSSIYLCSVRIPLNTEAFFGQGTRLTVV.

This clonotype was counted ten times or more. CDR3 nucleotide sequence: TGTGCCAGCAGCACTAGACCTGTTTGGGCCAAAAACATTCAGTACTTC. This sequence encodes CASSTRPVWAKNIQYF. The gene calls are TRBV7-2 and TRBJ2-4, with D possibly being TRBD2 (5 bases). Trimming took 5 bases from V and 1 from J, leaving 15 bases between them. The CDR3 extends over 16 amino acids. In germline, CDR1 is SGHTA, CDR2 FQGNSA.

The table lists this clonotype with many counts. The chain couples TRBV28 to TRBJ1-1, with D unclear. The germline gives CDR1 MDHEN, CDR2 SYDVKM. Trimming took 4 bases from V and 4 from J, leaving 16 bases between them. The CDR3 spans 15 residues. CDR3 region: CASSSRNGGVTEAFF. CDR3 nucleotides: TGTGCCAGCAGTTCCCGAAACGGAGGTGTCACTGAAGCTTTCTTT.